What follows is one TCR beta chain and its context. In the original workflow: Using reference gene primer amplification, nucleated cell counts were estimated. This table comes from immunoSEQ multiplex PCR, and its TCRdb copy is limited to in-frame clones, with some not included. The DNA was the basis for D and trimming; V, J and clone size are from that table. The sample has 210,000 or so clones; about four fifths are singletons. This entry belongs to a study of blood T cell repertoires in COVID-19. Background on the study: Acute-phase and convalescent COVID-19 samples originated in the United States, Italy and Spain. Nucleic acid was either cDNA or gDNA, and it came from T cells, B-cell-depleted T cells, or PBMCs.

This clonotype was sampled from a middle-aged woman with acute or convalescent COVID-19. Source material: peripheral blood.

The CDR3 loop is CASSIVGQLGQPQHF. CDR3 nucleotides: TGTGCCAGTAGTATAGTCGGACAGTTAGGCCAGCCCCAGCATTTT. The chain has TRBV19 and TRBJ1-5, with D maybe TRBD1 (6 bases). Trimming took 1 base from V and 7 from J, leaving 14 bases between them. Germline values: CDR1 LNHDA, CDR2 SQIVND (reference sequence). The CDR3 totals 15 residues.